The 4 T cell receptor beta chains presented below share a single source sample, sequenced in a study of T cell responses to AZD1222 COVID-19 vaccine. The method was immunoSEQ multiplex PCR; TCRdb's version includes in-frame clones alone and lacks a portion of them. Of approximately 81,000 clones listed, just over 90% were seen once; the top ten hold 4.5% to 5.5%. This material consisted of peripheral blood, taken on day 0 of MenACWY control vaccination. Every receptor here comes from an adult in good health.

This rearrangement joins TRBV12-2 to TRBJ1-2; the table assigns TRBD1, which was not confirmed against the DNA. TRBV12-2 is a pseudogene segment. The CDR3 runs 11 residues. This CDR3 reads CASRSTRGYTF. The DNA for the CDR3 is TGTGCAAGTCGCTCGACCAGGGGCTACACCTTC.

V is TRBV7-9 and J is TRBJ2-2; TRBD1 aligns across 12 bases. The germline gives CDR1 SEHNR, CDR2 FQNEAQ (reference sequence). The V gene end was trimmed by 4 bases and the J gene end by 7 bases; junction bases not matched to a gene: 7. The CDR3 is 16 amino acids. CDR3 loop: CASSSAGTGGIGELFF. The CDR3 coding sequence is TGTGCCAGCAGCTCCGCCGGGACAGGGGGCATCGGGGAGCTGTTTTTT.

The V call is TRBV4-3, the J call TRBJ1-4; D unresolved. Trimming removed 4 bases at V and 0 bases at J, with 9 bases between. Per the germline V gene, CDR1 is LGHNA and CDR2 is YSLEER. The CDR3 covers 15 residues. The DNA for the CDR3 is TGCGCCAGCAGCCTGGACGGTGCAACTAATGAAAAACTGTTTTTT. Translating it yields CASSLDGATNEKLFF.

The chain uses TRBV19 and TRBJ1-1; TRBD1 aligns across 7 bases. The CDR3 is 15 residues long. Per germline, CDR1 LNHDA and CDR2 SQIVND (reference sequence). With V trimmed by 10 bases and J by 0 bases, 11 bases remained unmatched. CDR3 coding DNA: TGTGCCACCCTAGACAGGGCAAGACTGAACACTGAAGCTTTCTTT. Translated: CATLDRARLNTEAFF.